This T cell receptor (beta chain) was retrieved from a study of CD8+ T cells in alopecia areata. Study details: The investigators scored severity in treated patients by the percentage of affected scalp area. Findings and limits, study-wide: With tofacitinib ongoing, many expanded lesional clones persisted in both scalp and blood.

Treatment here: oral pan-JAK inhibitor, 5-10 mg twice daily. About this clone itself: Antigen: not known.

Following RNA extraction, reverse transcription yielded cDNA that acted as the sequencing template. Assay used: immunoSEQ multiplex PCR; TCRdb lists only in-frame clones, some missing. The repertoire includes approximately 110,000 clones, about 60% of them detected once, and 12% sits in the top ten. The CDR3 covers 14 residues. The germline gives CDR1 SEHNR, CDR2 FQNEAQ (reference sequence). V lost 5 bases and J 2 bases, leaving 7 bases between the germline ends. The rearrangement links TRBV7-9 to TRBJ2-6; D remains ambiguous. The sequenced sample was CD8+ T cells sorted from blood, obtained at week 24, from a patient treated with tofacitinib. This receptor was obtained from a human donor with alopecia areata. Here the CDR3 reads CASSGRAGANVLTF. The CDR3 DNA reads as TGTGCCAGCAGCGGTCGGGCTGGGGCCAACGTCCTGACTTTC. Looking up the rest from reference TRBV7-9 and TRBJ2-6 gives the full variable domain: DTGVSQNPRHKITKRGQNVTFRCDPISEHNRLYWYRQTLGQGPEFLTYFQNEAQLEKSRLLSDRFSAERPKGSFSTLEIQRTEQGDSAMYLCASSGRAGANVLTFGAGSRLTVL.